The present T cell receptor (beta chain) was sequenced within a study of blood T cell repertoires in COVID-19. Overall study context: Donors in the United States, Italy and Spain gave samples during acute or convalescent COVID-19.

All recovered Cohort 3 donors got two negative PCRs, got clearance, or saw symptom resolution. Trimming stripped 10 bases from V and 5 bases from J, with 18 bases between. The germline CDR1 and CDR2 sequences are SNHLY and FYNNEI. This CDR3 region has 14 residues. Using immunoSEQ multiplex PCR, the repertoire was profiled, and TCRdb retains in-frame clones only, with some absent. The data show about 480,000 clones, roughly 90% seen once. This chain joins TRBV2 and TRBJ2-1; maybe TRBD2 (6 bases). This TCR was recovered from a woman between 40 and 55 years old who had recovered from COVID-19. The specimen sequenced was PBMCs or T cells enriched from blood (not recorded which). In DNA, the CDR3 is TGTGCCACCGAGACGGGACTGGGGAACAATGAGCAGTTCTTC. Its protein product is CATETGLGNNEQFF.